The rows below give T cell receptor beta chains drawn from one sample of a study of blood T cell repertoires in COVID-19. Repertoires were generated with immunoSEQ multiplex PCR, while TCRdb's copy carries only in-frame clones and drops some. Among about 29,000 clones listed, roughly 90% were seen once. The sequenced sample was peripheral blood. All receptors come from a human donor in a cohort sampled during active COVID-19. CDR3s include the opening cysteine and the closing phenylalanine or tryptophan. Each record gives: V gene, D gene, clone size, J gene, CDR3 DNA, CDR3 protein. D genes are given only for firm matches. Only part of the rows carry a size: once, few, many, or a class if the clone is expanded.

TRBV7-3,TRBD2,NA,TRBJ2-1,TGTGCCAGCAGCCCGGGACTAGCGGGGAATGAGCAGTTCTTC,CASSPGLAGNEQFF
TRBV11-2,TRBD1,few,TRBJ2-7,TGTGCCAGCAGCTTAGATTTTTACGGGGGACAGGGATCCTACGAGCAGTACTTC,CASSLDFYGGQGSYEQYF
TRBV4-3,TRBD1,NA,TRBJ1-2,TGCGCCAGCAGCCAAGACGGACAGGGGGCGAGTGGCTACACCTTC,CASSQDGQGASGYTF
TRBV12-3/TRBV12-4,NA,NA,TRBJ1-5,TGTGCCAGCAGTCCAGGGGTCCAGCCCCAGCATTTT,CASSPGVQPQHF
TRBV6-5,NA,NA,TRBJ1-3,TGTGCCAGCAGTTACTCGAGAGCTGTTCCTGGAAACACCATATATTTT,CASSYSRAVPGNTIYF
TRBV14,NA,once,TRBJ2-1,TGTGCCAGCAGCCAACCGTTTACAGGGAAATGGAGCTCCTACAATGAGCAGTTCTTC,CASSQPFTGKWSSYNEQFF
TRBV9,NA,NA,TRBJ2-3,TGTGCCAGCAGCGGTGAGTCCAGGTTTGCAGATACGCAGTATTTT,CASSGESRFADTQYF
TRBV5-1,TRBD1,NA,TRBJ2-1,TGCGCCAGCAGCTTGGACGGACAGGGGGCCTACAATGAGCAGTTCTTC,CASSLDGQGAYNEQFF
TRBV7-2,TRBD1,NA,TRBJ2-1,TGTGCCAGCAGCACCGGGACAGGGAGCAATGAGCAGTTCTTC,CASSTGTGSNEQFF
TRBV5-1,TRBD2,NA,TRBJ2-2,TGCGCCAGCAGCAAGGAAGTCGCGGGAGGGGGCCGAGGCACCGGGGAGCTGTTTTTT,CASSKEVAGGGRGTGELFF
TRBV9,NA,NA,TRBJ2-1,TGTGCCAGCAGCGTAGCATCTAGAAATGAGCAGTTCTTC,CASSVASRNEQFF